Ten or more counts support the clone carrying this T cell receptor beta chain. What it binds is unknown. These data originate in a study of CD8 T cells in ankylosing spondylitis. Whole-study findings and limits: Earlier studies detected some motif variants in reactive arthritis synovial fluid and blood. Made up of fewer than 10 highly homologous variants, a TCR beta motif appeared characteristic of ankylosing spondylitis blood. Matched ankylosing spondylitis synovial fluid reportedly contained a significantly enriched population of disease-linked clones.

The CDR3 sequence is 12 residues long. Deletions cut 0 bases from V and 9 bases from J, with 6 bases between. TCRdb independently ran MiXCR on the 5' RACE reads; one entry per CDR3 protein. Here the sample spans around 220,000 distinct CDR3 sequences, about a sixth being singletons. V gene TRBV12-3 or TRBV12-4 combines with J gene TRBJ1-5; D is perhaps TRBD1 (5 bases). The receptor was derived from a male donor with ankylosing spondylitis. The sequencing input was blood, either unsorted or a sorted T cell fraction (not recorded which). The CDR3 DNA reads as TGTGCCAGCAGTTTAGCGGGGGGGCCCCAGCATTTT. Its protein is CASSLAGGPQHF.